The clone carrying this TCR beta chain appeared a single time. This CDR3 is built from 14 residues. V was trimmed by 2 bases and J by 0 bases, leaving 7 bases between them. Germline CDR1 SGHTA, CDR2 FQGTGA. The sample belongs to a study of blood T cell repertoires in COVID-19. Libraries were prepared by immunoSEQ multiplex PCR; TCRdb keeps only in-frame clonotypes and omits some of them. The sample holds approximately 290,000 clones; approximately 86% are singletons and the top ten take 0.75% to 0.95%. This receptor was identified in a human donor with COVID-19, enrolled during active disease. The donor label of this sample is uncertain. This sequence joins TRBV7-3 and TRBJ1-2, with a tentative D call TRBD1 (5 bases). Sequences were obtained from peripheral blood. The DNA of the CDR3 is TGTGCCAGCAGCTTACAGGGTTCTAACTATGGCTACACCTTC. Protein: CASSLQGSNYGYTF.